The sequence of this TCR beta chain was determined in a study of graft-versus-host responses after intestinal transplantation. Sequencing used immunoSEQ multiplex PCR; TCRdb keeps in-frame clones, though not all of them. The table includes tens of thousands of clones, more than 85% detected once. The CDR3 spans 12 residues. Looked up from germline, CDR1 is SGHAT and CDR2 is FQNNGV. V was pared by 3 bases and J by 4 bases, with 6 bases between. A note on this clone: The antigen is undetermined.

V is TRBV11-2 and J is TRBJ1-1; D is undetermined. The sequencing used unstimulated CD8+ T cells sorted from spleen or lymph node cells, collected before intestinal transplant. This sequence originates from a human donor who received an intestinal transplant. CDR3 residues: CASSFSFTEAFF. In nucleotides, the CDR3 is TGTGCCAGCAGCTTTTCTTTCACTGAAGCTTTCTTT. Variable domain in full (rest from reference TRBV11-2 and TRBJ1-1): EAGVAQSPRYKIIEKRQSVAFWCNPISGHATLYWYQQILGQGPKLLIQFQNNGVVDDSQLPKDRFSAERLKGVDSTLKIQPAKLEDSAVYLCASSFSFTEAFFGQGTRLTVV.